These 4 T cell receptor beta chains were sequenced from one sample in a study of blood T cell repertoires in COVID-19. Assay used: immunoSEQ multiplex PCR; TCRdb lists only in-frame clones, some missing. The data show 50,000 to 85,000 clones, approximately 80% seen once. The sample was peripheral blood. Source of these receptors: a man aged 60 to 69 with acute or convalescent COVID-19.

V gene TRBV3-1 (or the pseudogene TRBV3-2) combines with J gene TRBJ1-2; TRBD1 matches at 7 bases. This CDR3 is built from 16 residues. Germline V gene lookup returns CDR1 LGHDT and CDR2 YNNKEL (reference sequence). J lost 4 bases, V lost 1 base, and 9 bases had no gene match. The CDR3 nucleotides are TGTGCCAGCAGCCAAGTTGGAGGGGGCGGGTCCTATGGCTACACCTTC. It codes for CASSQVGGGGSYGYTF.

The gene calls are TRBV5-1 and TRBJ2-2; possibly TRBD2 for D (6 bases). V lost 3 bases to trimming and J lost 0 bases, with 12 bases between them. There are 16 residues in the CDR3. Germline CDR1 SGHRS, CDR2 YFSETQ. The CDR3 loop reads CASSSIGGSNTGELFF. CDR3 coding DNA: TGCGCCAGCAGCTCTATCGGGGGATCGAACACCGGGGAGCTGTTTTTT.

The genes are TRBV9 and TRBJ1-6, with a tentative D call TRBD1 (5 bases). The CDR3 totals 15 residues. Germline lookup yields CDR1 SGDLS and CDR2 YYNGEE. The ends were cut back, 3 bases at V and 6 bases at J, with 13 bases in the middle. CDR3: CASSAAGGGNSPLHF. DNA of the CDR3: TGTGCCAGCAGCGCCGCGGGGGGAGGTAATTCACCCCTCCACTTT.

This chain uses TRBV9 with TRBJ2-1, with 10 nucleotides matching TRBD2. After removal of 4 bases from V and 2 bases from J, the junction contained 9 bases not matched to a gene. In germline, CDR1 is SGDLS, CDR2 YYNGEE. The CDR3 runs 17 residues. For the CDR3, the DNA is TGTGCCAGCAGCTTTCGAATAGCGGGGGGCCCCTACAATGAGCAGTTCTTC. Translating gives CASSFRIAGGPYNEQFF.